The 14 T cell receptor beta chains reported below all come from one sample, sequenced in a study of post-analysis software for immune sequencing data. The study's findings and limits: A handful of TRBV segments were significantly more frequent in patients than in controls. TRBV5-6, TRBV5-1 and TRBV20-1 were among these segments.

Unique molecular identifiers featured in each of the TCR beta cDNA libraries. TCRdb processed the PCR reads anew with MiXCR; each CDR3 protein has one entry. The data hold about 460,000 distinct CDR3 sequences, with roughly 45% observed a single time. The antigens of these receptors remain unknown. The sequenced sample was blood. Source of these receptors: a girl aged 10-17 years with multiple sclerosis.

The V gene is TRBV3-1, the J gene TRBJ2-1; D is unresolved. This CDR3 spans 14 amino acids. The germline CDR1 and CDR2 sequences are LGHDT and YNNKEL (reference sequence). V gave up 4 bases and J gave up 8 bases, with 15 bases separating them. As DNA, the CDR3 is TGTGCCAGCAGCCCGGGCTTTGCGTTCCATGAGCAGTTCTTC. Its protein product is CASSPGFAFHEQFF.

The CDR3 loop reads CASAPSSSVYEQYF. CDR3 bases: TGTGCCAGCGCCCCTAGCAGTTCGGTCTACGAGCAGTACTTC. The rearrangement uses TRBV12-3 or TRBV12-4 and TRBJ2-7, with D possibly TRBD2 on 5 matching bases. This CDR3 contains 14 residues. Trimming stripped 8 bases from V and 3 bases from J, with 17 bases between.

This clonotype was seen more than once but under ten times. V gene TRBV5-1 combines with J gene TRBJ2-1; a weak D match, TRBD2 (6 bases). The germline CDR1 and CDR2 sequences are SGHRS and YFSETQ. The V end was cut by 7 bases, the J end by 3 bases, with 20 bases between. CDR3 size: 16 residues. As DNA, the CDR3 is TGCGCCAGCCTACCGGGAACTAGCTCAATCTACAATGAGCAGTTCTTC. This gives the protein CASLPGTSSIYNEQFF. The complete variable domain, with remaining parts taken from reference TRBV5-1 and TRBJ2-1, reads KAGVTQTPRYLIKTRGQQVTLSCSPISGHRSVSWYQQTPGQGLQFLFEYFSETQRNKGNFPGRFSGRQFSNSRSEMNVSTLELGDSALYLCASLPGTSSIYNEQFFGPGTRLTVL.

V gene TRBV28 combines with J gene TRBJ2-1; 9 positions agree with TRBD2. The CDR3 has 15 amino acids. CDR1 and CDR2 (germline): MDHEN, SYDVKM. V trimming: 3 bases; J trimming: 8 bases; junction bases outside the gene matches: 8. CDR3 protein: CASSFAGGPEDEQFF. The DNA for the CDR3 is TGTGCCAGCAGTTTCGCGGGAGGGCCGGAGGATGAGCAGTTCTTC. Full variable domain (rest looked up from reference TRBV28 and TRBJ2-1): DVKVTQSSRYLVKRTGEKVFLECVQDMDHENMFWYRQDPGLGLRLIYFSYDVKMKEKGDIPEGYSVSREKKERFSLILESASTNQTSMYLCASSFAGGPEDEQFFGPGTRLTVL.

This clonotype was picked up a small number of times. This chain connects TRBV7-2 to TRBJ2-1, with 7 positions matching TRBD2. The CDR3 runs 13 residues. Per the germline V gene, CDR1 is SGHTA and CDR2 is FQGNSA. V gave up 1 base and J gave up 15 bases; unmatched junction bases: 9. Here the CDR3 reads CASSLETSLPPFF. The DNA of the CDR3 is TGTGCCAGCAGCTTAGAGACTAGCCTTCCTCCGTTCTTC.

This clonotype was seen ten or more times. The chain combines TRBV5-1 with TRBJ2-3; D gene unclear. Trimming stripped 5 bases from V and 0 bases from J, with 4 bases between. CDR3 size: 12 residues. The germline CDR1 and CDR2 sequences are SGHRS and YFSETQ. The CDR3 DNA follows: TGCGCCAGCAGTACTAGCACAGATACGCAGTATTTT. Its translation: CASSTSTDTQYF.

The J gene is TRBJ2-1, the V gene TRBV29-1, with 7 bases identical to TRBD1. The V gene's germline CDR1 is SQVTM and CDR2 ANQGSEA. J lost 5 bases, V lost 5 bases, and 6 bases had no gene match. This CDR3 region has 13 residues. Here the CDR3 reads CSVRGRAHNEQFF. The CDR3 DNA sequence: TGCAGCGTTAGGGGGCGGGCCCACAATGAGCAGTTCTTC.

The chain carries TRBV11-3 and TRBJ2-3, with D perhaps matching TRBD2 (5 bases). Trimming took 1 base from V and 6 from J, leaving 11 bases between them. Germline V gives CDR1 SGHNT, CDR2 YENEEA. CDR3 length: 14 residues. The DNA of the CDR3 is TGTGCCAGCAGCTTAGGCCTCTCGGGGGATACGCAGTATTTT. This gives the protein CASSLGLSGDTQYF.

The chain is built from TRBV20-1 and TRBJ1-2; D perhaps matches TRBD1 (5 bases). CDR1 and CDR2 (germline): DFQATT, SNEGSKA (reference sequence). Trimming cost V 6 bases and J 2 bases, with 16 bases left between them. This CDR3 is 14 amino acids long. The CDR3 is CSAAGGQGNYGYTF. The CDR3 DNA reads TGCAGTGCGGCCGGTGGGCAGGGCAACTATGGCTACACCTTC.

A few counts support this clonotype. The chain joins TRBV4-1 to TRBJ2-7; maybe TRBD1 (5 bases). Germline CDR1 is MGHRA and CDR2 is YSYEKL. This CDR3 has 18 amino acids. V lost 1 base to trimming and J lost 0 bases, with 19 bases between them. CDR3: CASSQGPPRTMTSYEQYF. The CDR3 DNA reads TGCGCCAGCAGCCAAGGGCCCCCCAGGACAATGACCTCCTACGAGCAGTACTTC.

This rearrangement joins TRBV29-1 to TRBJ1-2; D ambiguous. The CDR3 has 11 residues. CDR1 and CDR2 from the germline V gene are SQVTM and ANQGSEA. The chain's CDR3 is CSGGDCYGYTF. As DNA, the CDR3 is TGCAGTGGTGGGGATTGCTATGGCTACACCTTC.

This clonotype has a handful of counts. The rearrangement uses TRBV5-1 and TRBJ2-7; D is perhaps TRBD1 (6 bases). Trimming shortened V by 3 bases and J by 2 bases, and 12 bases separated the two germline ends. CDR1 SGHRS and CDR2 YFSETQ come from the germline V gene. This CDR3 has 14 amino acids. The CDR3 region is CASSWTDEPYEQYF. CDR3 DNA: TGCGCCAGCAGCTGGACAGACGAACCCTACGAGCAGTACTTC.

V is TRBV12-3 or TRBV12-4 and J is TRBJ2-5, with a weak D call TRBD2 (6 bases). V lost 6 bases to trimming and J lost 3 bases, with 20 bases between them. The CDR3 has 16 amino acids. CDR3: CASSAGRLGAKETQYF. DNA for the CDR3: TGTGCCAGCAGCGCGGGGCGGTTGGGAGCCAAAGAGACCCAGTACTTC.

V gene TRBV9 combines with J gene TRBJ2-3, with unresolved D. V lost 4 bases and J 6 bases, leaving 9 bases between the germline ends. The CDR3 is 12 residues long. Germline values: CDR1 SGDLS, CDR2 YYNGEE. This CDR3 reads CASSPNRDTQYF. CDR3 nucleotide sequence: TGTGCCAGCAGCCCCAACCGCGATACGCAGTATTTT.